The TCR beta chain under discussion was sequenced for a study of blood T cell repertoires in COVID-19. Study-level information: The United States, Italy and Spain provided the acute and convalescent COVID-19 samples. Sample material is recorded as cDNA or gDNA derived from T cells, B-cell-depleted T cells, or PBMCs.

Original processing notes: Nucleated cell number was recorded as an estimate derived from reference gene primer amplification. Sequencing was performed with immunoSEQ multiplex PCR; in TCRdb, only in-frame clones are kept and a portion is missing. V and J calls and clone size are those listed in that table; D and trimming were worked out from the DNA. The sample consists of some 120,000 clones, 90% of them appearing once. V was clipped by 4 bases and J by 2 bases; unmatched bases: 5. The CDR3 consists of 15 residues. Germline CDR1 reads LGHNA; CDR2 reads YSLEER. Sequenced sample: peripheral blood. This clonotype was sampled from a human donor with active COVID-19. The donor label of this sample is uncertain. The chain recombines TRBV4-3 with TRBJ1-2; 9 nucleotides line up with TRBD1. The CDR3 sequence: CASSRRDRENYGYTF. CDR3 sequence (DNA): TGCGCCAGCAGCCGCCGGGACAGGGAGAACTATGGCTACACCTTC.